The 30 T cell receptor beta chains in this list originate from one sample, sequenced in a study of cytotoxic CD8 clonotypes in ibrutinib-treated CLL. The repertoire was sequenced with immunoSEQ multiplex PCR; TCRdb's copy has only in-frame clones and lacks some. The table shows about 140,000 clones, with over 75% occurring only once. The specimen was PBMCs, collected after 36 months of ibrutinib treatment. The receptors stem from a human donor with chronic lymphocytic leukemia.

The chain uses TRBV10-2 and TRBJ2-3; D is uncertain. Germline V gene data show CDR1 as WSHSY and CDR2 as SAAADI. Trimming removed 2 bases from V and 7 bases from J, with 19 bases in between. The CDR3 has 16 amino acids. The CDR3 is CASSEPSGAGLYTQYF. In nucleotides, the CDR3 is TGCGCCAGCAGTGAGCCTTCGGGCGCTGGATTATATACGCAGTATTTT.

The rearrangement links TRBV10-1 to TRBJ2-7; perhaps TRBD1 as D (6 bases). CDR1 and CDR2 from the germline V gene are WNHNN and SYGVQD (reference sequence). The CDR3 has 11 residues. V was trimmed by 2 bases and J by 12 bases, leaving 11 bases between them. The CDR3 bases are TGCGCCAGCAGTGAGGGGGGCACTACGTACTTC. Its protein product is CASSEGGTTYF.

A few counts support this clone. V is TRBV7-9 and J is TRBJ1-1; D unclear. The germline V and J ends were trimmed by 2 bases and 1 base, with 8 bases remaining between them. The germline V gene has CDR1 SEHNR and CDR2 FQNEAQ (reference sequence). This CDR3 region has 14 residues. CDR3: CASSLYPSNTEAFF. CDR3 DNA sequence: TGTGCCAGCAGCTTATATCCGTCGAACACTGAAGCTTTCTTT.

The CDR3 nucleotides read TGTGCCAGCAGTTCAGCGGTGTCTAGCACAGATACGCAGTATTTT. As protein: CASSSAVSSTDTQYF. The genes are TRBV6-4 and TRBJ2-3, with D maybe TRBD2 (5 bases). V lost 5 bases, J lost 0 bases, and 12 bases lay in between. The CDR3 runs to 15 residues. Germline V lookup: CDR1 MRHNA, CDR2 SNTAGT.

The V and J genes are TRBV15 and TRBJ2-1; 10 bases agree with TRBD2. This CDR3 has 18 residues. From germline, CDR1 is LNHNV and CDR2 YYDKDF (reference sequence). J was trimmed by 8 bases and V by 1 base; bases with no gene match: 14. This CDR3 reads CATSRGTYSGGLTDEQFF. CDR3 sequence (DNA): TGTGCCACCAGCAGAGGAACCTATAGCGGGGGGCTAACTGATGAGCAGTTCTTC. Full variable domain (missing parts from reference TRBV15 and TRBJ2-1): DAMVIQNPRYQVTQFGKPVTLSCSQTLNHNVMYWYQQKSSQAPKLLFHYYDKDFNNEADTPDNFQSRRPNTSFCFLDIRSPGLGDTAMYLCATSRGTYSGGLTDEQFFGPGTRLTVL.

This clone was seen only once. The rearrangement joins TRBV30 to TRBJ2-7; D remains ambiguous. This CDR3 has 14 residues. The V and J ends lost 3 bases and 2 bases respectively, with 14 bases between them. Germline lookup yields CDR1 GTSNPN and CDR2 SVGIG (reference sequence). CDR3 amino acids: CAWSSGSPPYEQYF. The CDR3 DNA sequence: TGTGCCTGGAGCTCCGGGTCCCCCCCCTACGAGCAGTACTTC.

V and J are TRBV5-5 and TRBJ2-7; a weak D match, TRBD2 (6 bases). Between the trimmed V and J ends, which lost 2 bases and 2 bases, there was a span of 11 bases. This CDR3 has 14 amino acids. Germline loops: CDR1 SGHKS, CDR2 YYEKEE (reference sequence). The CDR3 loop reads CASSLFREPYEQYF. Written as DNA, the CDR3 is TGTGCCAGCAGCTTATTTCGGGAGCCCTACGAGCAGTACTTC.

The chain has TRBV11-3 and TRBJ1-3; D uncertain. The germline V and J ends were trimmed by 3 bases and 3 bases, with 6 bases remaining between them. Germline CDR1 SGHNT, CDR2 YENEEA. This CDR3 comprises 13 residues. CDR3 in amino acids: CASSFAYGNTIYF. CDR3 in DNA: TGTGCCAGCAGCTTCGCCTATGGAAACACCATATATTTT.

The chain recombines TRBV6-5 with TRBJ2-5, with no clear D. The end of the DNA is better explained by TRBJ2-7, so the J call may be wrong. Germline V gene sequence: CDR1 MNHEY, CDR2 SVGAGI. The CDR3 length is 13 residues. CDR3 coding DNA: TGTGCCAGCAGTTACTTTCCCGGATACGAGCAGTACTTC. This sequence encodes CASSYFPGYEQYF.

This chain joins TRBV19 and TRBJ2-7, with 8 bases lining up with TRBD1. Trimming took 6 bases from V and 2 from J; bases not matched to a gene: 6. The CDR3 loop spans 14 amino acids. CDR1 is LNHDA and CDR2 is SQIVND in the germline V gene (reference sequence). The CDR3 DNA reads TGTGCCAGTAGCCCCAGGGGGCGCCCCTACGAGCAGTACTTC. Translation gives CASSPRGRPYEQYF.

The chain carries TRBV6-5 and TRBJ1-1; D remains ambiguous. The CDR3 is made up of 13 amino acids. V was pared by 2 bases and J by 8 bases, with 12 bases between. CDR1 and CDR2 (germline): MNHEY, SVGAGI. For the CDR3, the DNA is TGTGCCAGCAGTTACACGGAGTCGGAAGAAGCTTTCTTT. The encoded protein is CASSYTESEEAFF.

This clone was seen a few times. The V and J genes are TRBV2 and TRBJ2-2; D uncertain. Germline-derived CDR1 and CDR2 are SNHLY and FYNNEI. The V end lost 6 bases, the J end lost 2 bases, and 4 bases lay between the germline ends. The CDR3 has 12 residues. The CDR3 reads CASSDNTGELFF. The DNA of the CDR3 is TGTGCCAGCAGCGATAACACCGGGGAGCTGTTTTTT.

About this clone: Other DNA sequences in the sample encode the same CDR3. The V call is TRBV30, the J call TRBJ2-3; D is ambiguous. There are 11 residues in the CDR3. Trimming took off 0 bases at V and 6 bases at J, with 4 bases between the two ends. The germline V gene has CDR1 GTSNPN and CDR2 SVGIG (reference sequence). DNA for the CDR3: TGTGCCTGGAGTGTACTTGATACGCAGTATTTT. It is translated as CAWSVLDTQYF.

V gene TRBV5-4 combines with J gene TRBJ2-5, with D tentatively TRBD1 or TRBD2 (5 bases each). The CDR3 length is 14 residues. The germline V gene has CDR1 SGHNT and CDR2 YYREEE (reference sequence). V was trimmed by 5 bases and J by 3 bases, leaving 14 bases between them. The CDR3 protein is CASSPGTDKETQYF. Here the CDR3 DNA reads TGTGCCAGCAGTCCCGGGACGGATAAAGAGACCCAGTACTTC. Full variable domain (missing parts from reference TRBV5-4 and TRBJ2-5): ETGVTQSPTHLIKTRGQQVTLRCSSQSGHNTVSWYQQALGQGPQFIFQYYREEENGRGNFPPRFSGLQFPNYSSELNVNALELDDSALYLCASSPGTDKETQYFGPGTRLLVL.

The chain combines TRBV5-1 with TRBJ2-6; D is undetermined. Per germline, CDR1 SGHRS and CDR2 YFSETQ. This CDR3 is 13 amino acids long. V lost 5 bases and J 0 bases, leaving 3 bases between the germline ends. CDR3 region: CASRSSGANVLTF. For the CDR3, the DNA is TGCGCCAGCAGGTCCTCTGGGGCCAACGTCCTGACTTTC.

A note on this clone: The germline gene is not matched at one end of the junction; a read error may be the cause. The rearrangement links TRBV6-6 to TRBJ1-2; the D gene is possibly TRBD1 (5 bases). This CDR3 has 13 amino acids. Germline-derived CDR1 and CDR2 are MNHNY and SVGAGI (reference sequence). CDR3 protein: CAISYNRNYGYTF. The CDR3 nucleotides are TGTGCCATCAGTTATAACAGGAACTATGGCTACACCTTC.

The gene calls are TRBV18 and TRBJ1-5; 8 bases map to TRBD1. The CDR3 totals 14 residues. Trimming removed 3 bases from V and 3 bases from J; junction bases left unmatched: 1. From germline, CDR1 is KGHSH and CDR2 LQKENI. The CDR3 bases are TGTGCCAGCTCACCGACAGGGGACAATCAGCCCCAGCATTTT. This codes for CASSPTGDNQPQHF. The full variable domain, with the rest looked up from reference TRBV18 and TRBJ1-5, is NAGVMQNPRHLVRRRGQEARLRCSPMKGHSHVYWYRQLPEEGLKFMVYLQKENIIDESGMPKERFSAEFPKEGPSILRIQQVVRGDSAAYFCASSPTGDNQPQHFGDGTRLSIL.

In nucleotides, the CDR3 is TGCGCCAGCAGCTGGGGGGAGGCCACTGAAGCTTTCTTT. Protein product: CASSWGEATEAFF. The V gene is TRBV5-1, the J gene TRBJ1-1; D perhaps matches TRBD1 (5 bases). The CDR3 has 13 amino acids. The germline V gene has CDR1 SGHRS and CDR2 YFSETQ. Deletions cut 3 bases from V and 4 bases from J, with 10 bases between.

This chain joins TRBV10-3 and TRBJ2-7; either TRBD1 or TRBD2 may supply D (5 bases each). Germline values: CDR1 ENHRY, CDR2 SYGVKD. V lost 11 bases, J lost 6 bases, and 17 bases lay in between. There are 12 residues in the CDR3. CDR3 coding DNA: TGTGCCGCAGGCTTGTATGGGGGCGAGCAGTACTTC. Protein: CAAGLYGGEQYF.

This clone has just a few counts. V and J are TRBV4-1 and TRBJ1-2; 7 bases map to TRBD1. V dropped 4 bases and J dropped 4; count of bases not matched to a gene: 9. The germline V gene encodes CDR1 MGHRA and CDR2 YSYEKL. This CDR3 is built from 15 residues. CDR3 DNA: TGCGCCAGCAGCCGGAACCCTGGGACAGTCTATGGCTACACCTTC. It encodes CASSRNPGTVYGYTF.

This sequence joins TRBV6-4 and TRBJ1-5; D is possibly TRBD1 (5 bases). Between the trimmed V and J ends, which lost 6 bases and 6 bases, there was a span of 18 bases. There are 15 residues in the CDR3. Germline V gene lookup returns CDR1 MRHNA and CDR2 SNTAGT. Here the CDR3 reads CASSWGGGPSQPQHF. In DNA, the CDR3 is TGTGCCAGCAGCTGGGGGGGAGGGCCCAGTCAGCCCCAGCATTTT.

The chain's CDR3 is CASSFRDRGRYEQYF. In DNA, the CDR3 is TGTGCCAGCAGTTTCCGGGACAGGGGTCGGTACGAGCAGTACTTC. The rearrangement uses TRBV11-2 and TRBJ2-7; 10 bases line up with TRBD1. The CDR3 is made up of 15 amino acids. Germline CDR1 reads SGHAT; CDR2 reads FQNNGV. Losses at the gene ends were 6 bases for V and 4 bases for J; bases not matched to a gene: 9.

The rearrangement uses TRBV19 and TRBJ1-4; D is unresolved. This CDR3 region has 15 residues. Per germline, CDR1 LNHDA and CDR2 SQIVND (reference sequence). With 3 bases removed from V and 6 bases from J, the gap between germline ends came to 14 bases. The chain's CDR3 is CASSISGKFDEKLFF. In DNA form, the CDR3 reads TGTGCCAGTAGTATCTCGGGGAAATTCGATGAAAAACTGTTTTTT.

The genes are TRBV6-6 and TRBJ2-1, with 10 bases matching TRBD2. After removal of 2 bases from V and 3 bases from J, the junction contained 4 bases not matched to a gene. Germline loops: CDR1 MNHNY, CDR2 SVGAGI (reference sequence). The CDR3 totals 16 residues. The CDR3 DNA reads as TGTGCCAGCAGTTACCTCAGGACTAGCGGCTACAATGAGCAGTTCTTC. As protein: CASSYLRTSGYNEQFF.

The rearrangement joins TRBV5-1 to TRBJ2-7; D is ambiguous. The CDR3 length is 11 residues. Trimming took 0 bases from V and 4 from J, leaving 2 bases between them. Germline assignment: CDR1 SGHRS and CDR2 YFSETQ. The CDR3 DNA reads TGCGCCAGCAGCTTGGAGTACGAGCAGTACTTC. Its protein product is CASSLEYEQYF.

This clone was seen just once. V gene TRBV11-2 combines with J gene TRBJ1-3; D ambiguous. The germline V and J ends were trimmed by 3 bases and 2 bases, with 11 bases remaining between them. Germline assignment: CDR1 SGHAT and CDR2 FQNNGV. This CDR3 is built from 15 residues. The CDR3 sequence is CASSLIFSTGNTIYF. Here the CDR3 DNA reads TGTGCCAGCAGCTTGATTTTTTCGACTGGAAACACCATATATTTT.

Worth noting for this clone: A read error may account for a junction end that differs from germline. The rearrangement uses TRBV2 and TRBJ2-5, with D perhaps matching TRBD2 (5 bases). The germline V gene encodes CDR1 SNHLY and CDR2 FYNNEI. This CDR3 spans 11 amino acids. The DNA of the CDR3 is TGTGCCAGCTGTGAGCTAGCACCCCAGTACTTC. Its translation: CASCELAPQYF.

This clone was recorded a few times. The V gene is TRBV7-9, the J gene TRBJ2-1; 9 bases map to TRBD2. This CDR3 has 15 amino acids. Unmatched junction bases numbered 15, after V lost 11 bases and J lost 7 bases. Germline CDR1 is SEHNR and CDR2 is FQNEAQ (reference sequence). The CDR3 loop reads CAARDPSGTRNEQFF. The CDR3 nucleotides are TGTGCCGCCAGGGACCCTAGCGGGACTAGGAATGAGCAGTTCTTC.

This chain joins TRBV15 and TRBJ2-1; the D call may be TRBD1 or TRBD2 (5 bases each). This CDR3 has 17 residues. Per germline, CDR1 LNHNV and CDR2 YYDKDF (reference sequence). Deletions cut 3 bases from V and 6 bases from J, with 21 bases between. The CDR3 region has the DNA TGTGCCACCAGCAGTCTCTCGGGGCGTCGGACTCGCAATGAGCAGTTCTTC. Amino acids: CATSSLSGRRTRNEQFF.

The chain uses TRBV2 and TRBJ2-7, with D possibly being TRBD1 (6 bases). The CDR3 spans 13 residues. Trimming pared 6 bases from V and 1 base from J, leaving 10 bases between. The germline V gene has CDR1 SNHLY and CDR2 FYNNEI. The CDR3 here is CASRFGQSYEQYF. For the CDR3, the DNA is TGTGCCAGCAGATTCGGACAGTCCTACGAGCAGTACTTC. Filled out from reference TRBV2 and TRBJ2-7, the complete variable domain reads EPEVTQTPSHQVTQMGQEVILRCVPISNHLYFYWYRQILGQKVEFLVSFYNNEISEKSEIFDDQFSVERPDGSNFTLKIRSTKLEDSAMYFCASRFGQSYEQYFGPGTRLTVT.